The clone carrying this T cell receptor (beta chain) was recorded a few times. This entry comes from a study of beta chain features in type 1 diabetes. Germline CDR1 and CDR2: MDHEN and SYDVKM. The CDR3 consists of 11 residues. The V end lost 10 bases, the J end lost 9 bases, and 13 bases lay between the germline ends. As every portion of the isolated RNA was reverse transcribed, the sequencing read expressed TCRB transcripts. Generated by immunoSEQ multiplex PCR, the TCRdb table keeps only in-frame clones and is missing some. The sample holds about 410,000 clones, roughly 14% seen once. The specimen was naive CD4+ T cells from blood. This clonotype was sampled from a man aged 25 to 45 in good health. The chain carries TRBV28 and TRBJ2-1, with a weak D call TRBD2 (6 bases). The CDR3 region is CAISGVGEQFF. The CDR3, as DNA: TGTGCCATTTCGGGGGTCGGTGAGCAGTTCTTC.